Following are 21 T cell receptor beta chains from one sample sequenced in a study of blood T cell repertoires in COVID-19. Using immunoSEQ multiplex PCR, the repertoire was profiled, and TCRdb retains in-frame clones only, with some absent. The data contain about 380,000 clones, 89% of them seen just once; the ten biggest clones take up around 1.3%. Material for sequencing was peripheral blood. These receptor sequences come from a man aged 35-49 years with acute or convalescent COVID-19.

V usage is TRBV5-5 and J usage is TRBJ1-5; TRBD1 might be the D (5 bases). CDR3 size: 13 residues. Germline CDR1 is SGHKS and CDR2 is YYEKEE (reference sequence). Trimming shortened V by 2 bases and J by 5 bases, and 8 bases separated the two germline ends. CDR3: CASSFRVDQPQHF. CDR3 nucleotide sequence: TGTGCCAGCAGCTTCAGGGTCGATCAGCCCCAGCATTTT.

In the case of this clone: Likely a read error: the CDR3 ends without its conserved phenylalanine or tryptophan. It is unclear where the CDR3 begins or ends on the DNA, so no DNA is shown, and the CDR3 is as TCRdb lists it. V is TRBV10-3 and J is TRBJ2-2; TRBD2, the D gene given by the table, was not confirmed from the DNA. A total of 12 residues make up the CDR3, ends included. Per germline, CDR1 ENHRY and CDR2 SYGVKD. This CDR3 reads CAISESSDTLFI.

The chain uses TRBV6-2 or TRBV6-3 and TRBJ2-3; D ambiguous. CDR1 and CDR2 (germline): MNHEY, SVGEGT. V was clipped by 3 bases and J by 0 bases, with 10 bases between them. The CDR3 sequence is 15 residues long. The CDR3: CASSYRSYSTDTQYF. The CDR3 DNA reads as TGTGCCAGCAGTTATCGGAGCTATAGCACAGATACGCAGTATTTT.

This clone is a singleton in its sample. The chain is built from TRBV29-1 and TRBJ1-1; 7 bases fit TRBD1. Per germline, CDR1 SQVTM and CDR2 ANQGSEA. CDR3 length: 16 residues. V trimming: 3 bases; J trimming: 1 base; junction bases outside the gene matches: 11. The CDR3 DNA reads as TGCAGCGTTGATGGGGGGCGAAGGGGGCGGAACACTGAAGCTTTCTTT. It encodes CSVDGGRRGRNTEAFF.

The rearrangement links TRBV29-1 to TRBJ1-2; TRBD1 is a possible D gene (5 bases). CDR3 length: 15 amino acids. Trimming stripped 4 bases from V and 0 bases from J, with 15 bases between. From germline, CDR1 is SQVTM and CDR2 ANQGSEA. For the CDR3, the DNA is TGCAGCGTTGTAGGGCGGGACGGTCCTAACTATGGCTACACCTTC. Translated: CSVVGRDGPNYGYTF.

This chain links TRBV10-3 with TRBJ1-6, with 9 bases aligning to TRBD1. V shed 4 bases and J 1 base; nucleotides not matched to a gene: 8. The length of the CDR3 is 18 residues. CDR1 is ENHRY and CDR2 is SYGVKD in the germline V gene. The CDR3 here is CAISGTGGGGSYNSPLHF. CDR3 nucleotide sequence: TGTGCCATCAGTGGAACAGGGGGCGGAGGATCCTATAATTCACCCCTCCACTTT.

The chain is built from TRBV11-2 and TRBJ2-2; perhaps TRBD1 as D (5 bases). V was clipped by 4 bases and J by 0 bases, with 9 bases between them. CDR3 length: 15 amino acids. The germline CDR1 and CDR2 sequences are SGHAT and FQNNGV. The CDR3 DNA sequence: TGTGCCAGCAGCTACAGGATAGCGAACACCGGGGAGCTGTTTTTT. It is translated as CASSYRIANTGELFF.

This clone came up a few times. This chain uses TRBV25-1 with TRBJ1-2; the match to TRBD1 covers 7 bases. The ends lost 4 bases at V and 7 bases at J; junction bases unmatched: 12. The CDR3 runs 15 residues. Germline V gene lookup returns CDR1 MGHDK and CDR2 SYGVNS. For the CDR3, the DNA is TGTGCCAGCAGTGTTGGGGCAGGGGGTCCTGTTGGCTACACCTTC. Translating it yields CASSVGAGGPVGYTF.

The rearrangement links TRBV21-1 to TRBJ2-3; TRBD2 reflects the table's D call only, with no check against the DNA. TRBV21-1 has pseudogene status. This CDR3 region has 19 residues. CDR3 region: CASSKAASRGGPHTDTQYF. CDR3 coding DNA: TGTGCCAGCAGCAAAGCGGCCAGTCGCGGGGGGCCGCACACAGATACGCAGTATTTT.

This clone showed up just a few times. V and J are TRBV20-1 and TRBJ1-5; D may be TRBD1 (5 bases). The CDR3 length is 15 residues. V was cut by 3 bases and J by 4 bases, with 16 bases left in between. Per the germline V gene, CDR1 is DFQATT and CDR2 is SNEGSKA (reference sequence). The CDR3 spells CSASWGTRSNQPQHF. CDR3 bases: TGCAGTGCTAGTTGGGGCACCCGGTCAAATCAGCCCCAGCATTTT.

The chain links TRBV7-2 to TRBJ2-2, with TRBD1 as a possible D gene (5 bases). The V and J ends lost 4 bases and 7 bases respectively, with 13 bases between them. This CDR3 has 14 amino acids. Germline V CDR1 and CDR2: SGHTA, FQGNSA. The CDR3 sequence: CASSYGRADGELFF. The CDR3, as DNA: TGTGCCAGCAGCTACGGCAGGGCTGACGGGGAGCTGTTTTTT.

The chain carries TRBV28 and TRBJ1-2; 7 nucleotides match TRBD1. V lost 4 bases, J lost 5 bases, and 13 bases stayed unmatched. There are 16 residues in the CDR3. Germline-derived CDR1 and CDR2 are MDHEN and SYDVKM. The CDR3 region is CASSSYRDSRTYGYTF. The CDR3 nucleotides read TGTGCCAGCAGTTCCTACCGGGACAGCCGAACTTATGGCTACACCTTC.

The chain uses TRBV27 and TRBJ2-3, with 10 nucleotides matching TRBD2. The germline CDR1 and CDR2 sequences are MNHEY and SMNVEV (reference sequence). This CDR3 is 15 amino acids long. The V segment lost 3 bases and the J segment 3 bases; nucleotides outside the gene matches: 3. The CDR3 region has the DNA TGTGCCAGCAGTTTTGGTAGCGGGGGGACAGATACGCAGTATTTT. Translating gives CASSFGSGGTDTQYF.

V is TRBV7-2 and J is TRBJ2-2, with D unresolved. Germline CDR1 is SGHTA and CDR2 is FQGNSA. The CDR3 has 13 residues. The V gene lost 5 bases and the J gene lost 5 bases, with 9 bases spanning the gap. For the CDR3, the DNA is TGTGCCAGCAGCCCCGTTGTAACCGGGGAGCTGTTTTTT. Its translation is CASSPVVTGELFF. Supplemented by reference TRBV7-2 and TRBJ2-2, the full variable domain reads GAGVSQSPSNKVTEKGKDVELRCDPISGHTALYWYRQSLGQGLEFLIYFQGNSAPDKSGLPSDRFSAERTGGSVSTLTIQRTQQEDSAVYLCASSPVVTGELFFGEGSRLTVL.

The chain has TRBV27 and TRBJ2-3; 7 nucleotides agree with TRBD2. Trimming at V came to 3 bases and at J to 4 bases, leaving 7 bases not matched to a gene. Germline assignment: CDR1 MNHEY and CDR2 SMNVEV (reference sequence). The CDR3 runs to 15 residues. The CDR3 nucleotides are TGTGCCAGCAGTTTTGGGGCGGGAGTGTCAGATACGCAGTATTTT. Its protein is CASSFGAGVSDTQYF.

This chain links TRBV6-6 with TRBJ1-6; 7 bases fit TRBD1. J lost 8 bases, V lost 2 bases, and 3 bases had no gene match. Germline V CDR1 and CDR2: MNHNY, SVGAGI (reference sequence). The CDR3 is made up of 14 amino acids. The CDR3: CASSYRQGDSPLHF. Written as DNA, the CDR3 is TGTGCCAGCAGTTACAGACAGGGCGATTCACCCCTCCACTTT.

This clone was counted once. The rearrangement uses TRBV4-1 and TRBJ1-1; the match to TRBD1 covers 9 bases. V trimming: 4 bases; J trimming: 6 bases; junction bases outside the gene matches: 6. Germline CDR1 and CDR2: MGHRA and YSYEKL. This CDR3 is 14 amino acids long. The CDR3 sequence: CASSLGQGGPEAFF. The CDR3 DNA sequence: TGCGCCAGCAGCCTGGGACAGGGCGGGCCTGAAGCTTTCTTT.

The J gene is TRBJ2-2, the V gene TRBV19; D uncertain. Trimming took 3 bases from V and 1 from J, leaving 6 bases between them. Germline CDR1 is LNHDA and CDR2 is SQIVND (reference sequence). The CDR3 is made up of 14 amino acids. This chain's CDR3 is CASSIGVNTGELFF. CDR3 in DNA: TGTGCCAGTAGTATCGGTGTGAACACCGGGGAGCTGTTTTTT.

This rearrangement joins TRBV3-1 (or the pseudogene TRBV3-2) to TRBJ2-7; 10 positions match TRBD2. Germline V lookup: CDR1 LGHDT, CDR2 YNNKEL (reference sequence). CDR3 length equals 12 residues. V gave up 4 bases and J gave up 6 bases; unmatched junction bases: 0. This CDR3 is CASSRLAGEQYF. The CDR3 DNA is TGTGCCAGCAGCCGACTAGCGGGCGAGCAGTACTTC.

The rearrangement joins TRBV9 to TRBJ2-3, with TRBD2 matching 10 bases. The trim removed 4 bases at V and 8 bases at J, leaving 28 bases unmatched. The CDR3 totals 21 residues. Germline V gene lookup returns CDR1 SGDLS and CDR2 YYNGEE. The CDR3, as DNA: TGTGCCAGCAGCCCCGAGACGTGGGACGTTCGATTTAGCGGGGGGCTTTCTACGCAGTATTTT. This gives the protein CASSPETWDVRFSGGLSTQYF.

The rearrangement links TRBV28 to TRBJ2-7; weak D call: TRBD2 (6 bases). Trimming removed 4 bases from V and 3 bases from J, with 22 bases in between. The CDR3 is made up of 17 amino acids. CDR1 is MDHEN, CDR2 SYDVKM, per germline. As DNA, the CDR3 is TGTGCCAGCAGTTCGATGCCCCACTGGGCTAGCGTCTACGAGCAGTACTTC. This sequence encodes CASSSMPHWASVYEQYF.